What follows are 4 T cell receptor beta chains derived from one specimen sequenced in a study of cytomegalovirus exposure and HLA in healthy donors. Both 60 Vbeta primers and 13 Jbeta primers went into the PCR. Produced via immunoSEQ multiplex PCR; TCRdb's table is partial and in-frame only. Of under 200,000 clones in the sample, 76% are singletons; the top ten hold less than 0.9%. The specimen was PBMCs. These receptors were taken from a female donor in good health and CMV-seronegative.

The J gene is TRBJ2-2, the V gene TRBV5-4; unclear D gene. The CDR3 spans 15 residues. Germline assignment: CDR1 SGHNT and CDR2 YYREEE (reference sequence). Trimming removed 1 base from V and 0 bases from J, with 7 bases in between. The CDR3 bases are TGTGCCAGCAGCTTGTTGCAGTCGAACACCGGGGAGCTGTTTTTT. Protein sequence: CASSLLQSNTGELFF.

This sequence joins TRBV4-1 and TRBJ2-3; D is undetermined. The germline V gene has CDR1 MGHRA and CDR2 YSYEKL. V was pared by 1 base and J by 2 bases, with 7 bases between. The CDR3 runs 14 residues. In DNA, the CDR3 is TGCGCCAGCAGCCAAGGTCCCCACACAGATACGCAGTATTTT. Translation gives CASSQGPHTDTQYF.

This chain uses TRBV2 with TRBJ1-3, with TRBD1 matching over 9 bases. The CDR3 consists of 17 residues. With V trimmed by 6 bases and J by 0 bases, 9 bases remained unmatched. Germline assignment: CDR1 SNHLY and CDR2 FYNNEI. This CDR3 reads CASRRDRVLHSGNTIYF. The CDR3 bases are TGTGCCAGCAGGCGGGACAGGGTCCTTCACTCTGGAAACACCATATATTTT.

The chain is built from TRBV18 and TRBJ2-7, with 7 bases that match TRBD1. The CDR3 has 15 residues. V dropped 3 bases and J dropped 5; count of bases not matched to a gene: 10. CDR1 is KGHSH, CDR2 LQKENI, per germline. The CDR3 nucleotides read TGTGCCAGCTCACCGCCAACAGGGACAGACCACGAGCAGTACTTC. Translation: CASSPPTGTDHEQYF. Drawing the rest from reference TRBV18 and TRBJ2-7, the complete variable domain is NAGVMQNPRHLVRRRGQEARLRCSPMKGHSHVYWYRQLPEEGLKFMVYLQKENIIDESGMPKERFSAEFPKEGPSILRIQQVVRGDSAAYFCASSPPTGTDHEQYFGPGTRLTVT.